Reported below is one TCR beta chain. Between the trimmed V and J ends, which lost 5 bases and 9 bases, there was a span of 11 bases. This CDR3 is built from 11 residues. Germline assignment: CDR1 DFQATT and CDR2 SNEGSKA (reference sequence). This entry comes from a study of blood T cell repertoires in COVID-19. The overall study: Both acute and convalescent COVID-19 samples were obtained from the United States, Italy and Spain. From T cells, B-cell-depleted T cells, or PBMCs came the material, which was cDNA or gDNA.

In the original analysis: How many nucleated cells were present was estimated from reference gene primer amplification. Profiling relied on immunoSEQ multiplex PCR, and the TCRdb table lists in-frame clones only, not all of them. V, J and clone size are taken as reported in that table, and D and trimming were inferred from the DNA itself. The sample shows about 76,000 clones, roughly 89% of them seen only once. The TCR comes from a human donor in a cohort sampled during active COVID-19. Sequencing was carried out using peripheral blood. This chain joins TRBV20-1 and TRBJ2-1; tentatively, D is TRBD1 (5 bases). CDR3 bases: TGCAGTGCTGGGGCAGTTGGTGAGCAGTTCTTC. It translates to CSAGAVGEQFF.